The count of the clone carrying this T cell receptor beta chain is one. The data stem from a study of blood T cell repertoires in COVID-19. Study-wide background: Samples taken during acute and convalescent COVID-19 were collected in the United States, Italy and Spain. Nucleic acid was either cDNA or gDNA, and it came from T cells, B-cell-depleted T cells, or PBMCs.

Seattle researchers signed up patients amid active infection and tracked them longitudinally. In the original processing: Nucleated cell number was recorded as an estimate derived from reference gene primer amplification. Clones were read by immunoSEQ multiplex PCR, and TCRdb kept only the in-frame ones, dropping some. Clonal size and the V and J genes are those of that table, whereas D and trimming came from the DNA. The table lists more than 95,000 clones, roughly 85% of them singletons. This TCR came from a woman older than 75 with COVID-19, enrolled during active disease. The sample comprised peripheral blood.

The CDR3 sequence: CASSRFGQGANGYTF. CDR3 DNA sequence: TGTGCCAGCAGCCGCTTTGGACAGGGCGCGAATGGCTACACCTTC. The chain joins TRBV7-9 to TRBJ1-2; 8 bases fit TRBD1. Trimming took 5 bases from V and 6 from J; bases not matched to a gene: 11. From germline, CDR1 is SEHNR and CDR2 FQNEAQ (reference sequence). This CDR3 has 15 residues.